The 20 T cell receptor beta chains below were found in one sample sequenced in a study of blood T cell repertoires in COVID-19 (dated by TCRdb to 2018 to 2021). The library was built by means of the immunoSEQ multiplex PCR assay. TCRdb took over this immuneACCESS table, retaining in-frame rearrangements with V and J assigned. Such tables are incomplete; in checked studies, under half of the missing clones stem from an unresolved V gene, and the remainder is unexplained. The sample includes roughly 100,000 clones, with 86% observed a single time. The ten top clones hold over 1.5% of the sample. Input material: peripheral blood. All receptors derive from a man at least 80 years old with acute or convalescent COVID-19.

This rearrangement joins TRBV7-3 to TRBJ2-3; D unresolved. Trimming left V 1 base short and J 4 bases short, with 12 bases between. The CDR3 spans 15 residues. Germline CDR1 SGHTA, CDR2 FQGTGA. The CDR3 loop reads CASSLIVSPPDTQYF. CDR3 in DNA: TGTGCCAGCAGCTTAATTGTCTCCCCCCCAGATACGCAGTATTTT.

V gene TRBV6-2 or TRBV6-3 combines with J gene TRBJ1-2, with D possibly being TRBD1 (6 bases). V lost 5 bases and J 0 bases, leaving 19 bases between the germline ends. The CDR3 totals 17 residues. Germline loops: CDR1 MNHEY, CDR2 SVGEGT. Here the CDR3 DNA reads TGTGCCAGCAGTGGAAACAGGGCAAACTCAGCTAACTATGGCTACACCTTC. This translates into CASSGNRANSANYGYTF.

The chain links TRBV9 to TRBJ2-1; TRBD1 agrees at 9 bases. In germline, CDR1 is SGDLS, CDR2 YYNGEE. The ends lost 4 bases at V and 7 bases at J; junction bases unmatched: 3. The CDR3 contains 13 residues. CDR3 nucleotides: TGTGCCAGCAGCTTGGGACAGGGTAATGAGCAGTTCTTC. This translates into CASSLGQGNEQFF.

This clone was recorded once. For the CDR3, the DNA is TGTGCCAGCAATGACAGGGGGAATCAGCCCCAGCATTTT. Translating gives CASNDRGNQPQHF. This chain links TRBV2 with TRBJ1-5, with 9 bases that match TRBD1. V was pared by 7 bases and J by 4 bases, with 2 bases of the junction left unmatched. Germline loops: CDR1 SNHLY, CDR2 FYNNEI. The CDR3 covers 13 residues.

The J gene is TRBJ2-3, the V gene TRBV18; no definite D call. The ends were cut back, 1 base at V and 3 bases at J, with 5 bases in the middle. CDR1 is KGHSH and CDR2 is LQKENI in the germline V gene. The CDR3 consists of 13 residues. The CDR3 spells CASSPLVTDTQYF. The CDR3 DNA sequence: TGTGCCAGCTCACCACTAGTTACAGATACGCAGTATTTT. Combining the CDR3 with reference TRBV18 and TRBJ2-3 gives the whole variable domain NAGVMQNPRHLVRRRGQEARLRCSPMKGHSHVYWYRQLPEEGLKFMVYLQKENIIDESGMPKERFSAEFPKEGPSILRIQQVVRGDSAAYFCASSPLVTDTQYFGPGTRLTVL.

This clone was observed once. The genes are TRBV28 and TRBJ2-3, with 8 nucleotides matching TRBD2. Germline CDR1 MDHEN, CDR2 SYDVKM. The CDR3 consists of 12 residues. The ends lost 11 bases at V and 2 bases at J; junction bases unmatched: 3. The CDR3 nucleotides read TGTGCCGTAGCGGGGCCCACAGATACGCAGTATTTT. Its protein product is CAVAGPTDTQYF.

CDR3 amino acids: CASSDNRGEPLHF. The CDR3 DNA reads TGTGCCAGCAGTGACAACAGGGGTGAACCCCTCCACTTT. This chain uses TRBV6-4 with TRBJ1-6; 7 positions agree with TRBD1. Per germline, CDR1 MRHNA and CDR2 SNTAGT. This CDR3 is 13 amino acids long. V was pared by 2 bases and J by 12 bases, with 4 bases of the junction left unmatched.

The genes are TRBV5-4 and TRBJ2-1; the D gene is possibly TRBD2 (6 bases). V lost 0 bases to trimming and J lost 7 bases, with 14 bases between them. Germline assignment: CDR1 SGHNT and CDR2 YYREEE (reference sequence). The CDR3 runs 15 residues. The CDR3 loop reads CASSLDNLAQNEQFF. The CDR3 nucleotides read TGTGCCAGCAGCTTGGATAATCTAGCGCAGAATGAGCAGTTCTTC.

The chain carries TRBV6-5 and TRBJ1-1, with D uncertain. Germline V gene data show CDR1 as MNHEY and CDR2 as SVGAGI. This CDR3 has 16 residues. Deletions cut 0 bases from V and 3 bases from J, with 14 bases between. Here the CDR3 DNA reads TGTGCCAGCAGTTACTCTGTCGGAGTCACTCACACTGAAGCTTTCTTT. It translates to CASSYSVGVTHTEAFF.

The chain is built from TRBV25-1 and TRBJ1-1; TRBD1 matches at 10 bases. With V trimmed by 4 bases and J by 10 bases, 3 bases remained unmatched. Germline V CDR1 and CDR2: MGHDK, SYGVNS. The CDR3 spans 12 residues. DNA for the CDR3: TGTGCCAGCAGTGGATGGGACAGGGGAGCTTTCTTT. Its protein product is CASSGWDRGAFF. Together with reference TRBV25-1 and TRBJ1-1, the CDR3 gives the full variable domain: EADIYQTPRYLVIGTGKKITLECSQTMGHDKMYWYQQDPGMELHLIHYSYGVNSTEKGDLSSESTVSRIRTEHFPLTLESARPSHTSQYLCASSGWDRGAFFGQGTRLTVV.

The chain is built from TRBV5-1 and TRBJ2-3; 10 bases line up with TRBD2. This CDR3 is built from 16 residues. The germline V gene encodes CDR1 SGHRS and CDR2 YFSETQ. Trimming at V came to 4 bases and at J to 3 bases, leaving 8 bases not matched to a gene. The CDR3: CASSTLSTSGTDTQYF. The CDR3 DNA sequence: TGCGCCAGCAGCACACTCTCGACTAGCGGGACAGATACGCAGTATTTT.

V gene TRBV5-6 combines with J gene TRBJ1-3; possibly TRBD1 for D (6 bases). The CDR3 is 16 amino acids. Trimming removed 3 bases at V and 4 bases at J, with 17 bases between. CDR1 is SGHDT and CDR2 is YYEEEE in the germline V gene. The CDR3 region is CASSWGMDSQGNTIYF. The CDR3 region has the DNA TGTGCCAGCAGCTGGGGGATGGACAGCCAGGGAAACACCATATATTTT.

The V and J genes are TRBV5-4 and TRBJ2-1; the match to TRBD1 covers 8 bases. CDR3 length: 15 amino acids. Germline lookup yields CDR1 SGHNT and CDR2 YYREEE (reference sequence). The V gene end was trimmed by 4 bases and the J gene end by 4 bases; junction bases not matched to a gene: 7. The CDR3 protein is CASSLGTGGYNEQFF. The CDR3 bases are TGTGCCAGCAGCCTTGGGACAGGTGGATACAATGAGCAGTTCTTC.

V and J are TRBV6-5 and TRBJ1-1; D is unclear. CDR1 is MNHEY and CDR2 is SVGAGI in the germline V gene. The CDR3 runs 15 residues. The V end lost 4 bases, the J end lost 4 bases, and 16 bases lay between the germline ends. CDR3: CASSFRAWEGTEAFF. DNA of the CDR3: TGTGCCAGCAGTTTCCGTGCCTGGGAGGGCACTGAAGCTTTCTTT.

This sequence joins TRBV19 and TRBJ2-1; TRBD2 matches at 7 bases. This CDR3 region has 15 residues. Unmatched junction bases numbered 16, after V lost 7 bases and J lost 10 bases. CDR1 is LNHDA, CDR2 SQIVND, per germline (reference sequence). The CDR3 sequence: CASNPSTSALGEQFF. As DNA, the CDR3 is TGTGCCAGTAACCCCTCCACTAGCGCGTTAGGGGAGCAGTTCTTC.

J is TRBJ2-1 and V is TRBV15, with 11 bases matching TRBD1. The length of the CDR3 is 15 residues. The germline gives CDR1 LNHNV, CDR2 YYDKDF (reference sequence). V gave up 7 bases and J gave up 10 bases; unmatched junction bases: 12. The CDR3 loop is CATIPDRGRSSEQFF. The CDR3, as DNA: TGTGCCACCATCCCGGACAGGGGGCGTAGTAGCGAGCAGTTCTTC. Complete variable domain (other parts from reference TRBV15 and TRBJ2-1): DAMVIQNPRYQVTQFGKPVTLSCSQTLNHNVMYWYQQKSSQAPKLLFHYYDKDFNNEADTPDNFQSRRPNTSFCFLDIRSPGLGDTAMYLCATIPDRGRSSEQFFGPGTRLTVL.

The rearrangement joins TRBV19 to TRBJ2-1; 14 bases are shared with TRBD2. Germline V gene lookup returns CDR1 LNHDA and CDR2 SQIVND (reference sequence). V was clipped by 6 bases and J by 6 bases; unmatched bases: 13. The length of the CDR3 is 18 residues. As DNA, the CDR3 is TGTGCCAGTAGCCCGACTAGCGGGAGGGCCCTCTTGATCAATGAGCAGTTCTTC. It encodes CASSPTSGRALLINEQFF.

The V call is TRBV9, the J call TRBJ2-1, with D uncertain. The CDR3 is 15 residues long. Germline-derived CDR1 and CDR2 are SGDLS and YYNGEE. V lost 0 bases and J 4 bases, leaving 11 bases between the germline ends. The CDR3 protein is CASSVGTVLYNEQFF. Here the CDR3 DNA reads TGTGCCAGCAGCGTAGGAACGGTTCTGTACAATGAGCAGTTCTTC.

Only a few counts were recorded for this clone. The J gene is TRBJ2-1, the V gene TRBV11-1; the D is unclear. Per germline, CDR1 SGHAT and CDR2 FQDESV (reference sequence). The CDR3 is 14 residues long. V was cut by 0 bases and J by 3 bases, with 6 bases left in between. Here the CDR3 DNA reads TGTGCCAGCAGCTTAGCGGGCGTCTACAATGAGCAGTTCTTC. Protein: CASSLAGVYNEQFF.

Comments on this clone: At the DNA level, this CDR3 is encoded by other sequences in the same sample as well. This chain joins TRBV7-9 and TRBJ2-5; tentative D call: TRBD2 (6 bases). The CDR3 is 13 residues long. V was shortened by 0 bases and J by 5 bases, with 7 bases between the two germline ends. Germline CDR1 reads SEHNR; CDR2 reads FQNEAQ (reference sequence). For the CDR3, the DNA is TGTGCCAGCAGCTTAGCGGGGGGTGAGACCCAGTACTTC. Protein sequence: CASSLAGGETQYF.